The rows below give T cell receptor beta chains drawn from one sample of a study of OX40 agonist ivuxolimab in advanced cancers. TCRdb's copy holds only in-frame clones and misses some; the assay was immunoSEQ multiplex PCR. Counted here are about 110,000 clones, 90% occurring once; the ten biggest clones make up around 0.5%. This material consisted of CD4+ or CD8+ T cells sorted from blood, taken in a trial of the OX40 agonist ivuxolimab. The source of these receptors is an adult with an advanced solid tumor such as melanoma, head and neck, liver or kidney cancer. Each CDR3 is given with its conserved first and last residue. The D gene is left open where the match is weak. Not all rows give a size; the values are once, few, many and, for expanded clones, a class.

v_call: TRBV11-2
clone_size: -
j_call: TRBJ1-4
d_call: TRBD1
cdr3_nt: TGTGCCAGCAGCTTAGAGGGACAGCCAAATGAAAAACTGTTTTTT
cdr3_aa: CASSLEGQPNEKLFF

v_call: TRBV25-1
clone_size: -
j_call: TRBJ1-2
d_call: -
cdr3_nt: TGTGCCAGCAGCCATGAATATACGGGGGTACGCGGCTACACCTTC
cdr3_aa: CASSHEYTGVRGYTF

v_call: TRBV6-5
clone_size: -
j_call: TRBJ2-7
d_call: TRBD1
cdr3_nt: TGTGCCAGCAGTTTGAACAGGGGGGCCTACGAGCAGTACTTC
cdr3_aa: CASSLNRGAYEQYF

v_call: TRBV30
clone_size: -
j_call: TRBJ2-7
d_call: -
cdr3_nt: TGTGCCTGGAGTGTACGTGGGACGAGCTCCTACGAGCAGTACTTC
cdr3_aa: CAWSVRGTSSYEQYF

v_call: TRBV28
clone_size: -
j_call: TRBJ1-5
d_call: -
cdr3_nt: TGTGCCAGCAGCCGGGGACAAGGCAACCAGCCCCAGCATTTT
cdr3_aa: CASSRGQGNQPQHF

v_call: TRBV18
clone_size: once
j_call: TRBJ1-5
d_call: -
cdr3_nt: TGTGCCAGCTCACCACAGTCAGGGAATCAGCCCCAGCATTTT
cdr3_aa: CASSPQSGNQPQHF

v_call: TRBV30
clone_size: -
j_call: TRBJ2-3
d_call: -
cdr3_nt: TGTGCCTGGAGCCCACCGGACGGGGTGGATACGCAGTATTTT
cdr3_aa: CAWSPPDGVDTQYF

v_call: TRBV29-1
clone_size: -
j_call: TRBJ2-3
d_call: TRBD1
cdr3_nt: TGCAGCGTTAGACAGGGGGCGGCAGATACGCAGTATTTT
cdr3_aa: CSVRQGAADTQYF

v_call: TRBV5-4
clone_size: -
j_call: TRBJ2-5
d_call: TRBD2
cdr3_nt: TGTGCCAGCAGTGGACCGGGACTAGCGGAAGAGACCCAGTACTTC
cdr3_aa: CASSGPGLAEETQYF

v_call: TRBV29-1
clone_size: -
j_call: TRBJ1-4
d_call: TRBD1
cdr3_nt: TGCAGCGTTAGAGGGACAGGAGGCGAAAAACTGTTTTTT
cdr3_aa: CSVRGTGGEKLFF

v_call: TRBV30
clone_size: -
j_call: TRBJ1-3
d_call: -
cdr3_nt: TGTGCCTGCGACCTGGCCCTATCTGGAAACACCATATATTTT
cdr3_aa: CACDLALSGNTIYF

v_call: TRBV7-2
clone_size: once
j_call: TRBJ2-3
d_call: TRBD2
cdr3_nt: TGTGCCAGCAGCACCCGCGGGGGATCGCAGTATTTT
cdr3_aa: CASSTRGGSQYF

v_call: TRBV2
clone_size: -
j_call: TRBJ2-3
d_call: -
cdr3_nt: TGTGCCAGCAGTATCATAAGCACAGATACGCAGTATTTT
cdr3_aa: CASSIISTDTQYF

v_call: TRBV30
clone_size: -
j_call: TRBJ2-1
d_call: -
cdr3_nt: TGTGCCTGGCGGACTTATGAGCAGTTCTTC
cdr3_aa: CAWRTYEQFF

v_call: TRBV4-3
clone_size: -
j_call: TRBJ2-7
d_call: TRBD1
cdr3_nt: TGCGCCAGCAGCCAACAAACAGGGGGCTACGAGCAGTACTTC
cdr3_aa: CASSQQTGGYEQYF

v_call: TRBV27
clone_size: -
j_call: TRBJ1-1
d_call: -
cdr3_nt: TGTGCCAGCAGTCCCATCGCGGCAGGGAACACTGAAGCTTTCTTT
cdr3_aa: CASSPIAAGNTEAFF

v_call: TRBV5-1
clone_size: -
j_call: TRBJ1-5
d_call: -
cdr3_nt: TGCGCCAGCAGCTTGTCCCAGAATAGCAATCAGCCCCAGCATTTT
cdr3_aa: CASSLSQNSNQPQHF

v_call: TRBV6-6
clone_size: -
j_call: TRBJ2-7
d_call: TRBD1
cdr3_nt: TGTGCCAGCACCCAGACACTACAGGGGGGTTCCTACGAGCAGTACTTC
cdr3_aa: CASTQTLQGGSYEQYF

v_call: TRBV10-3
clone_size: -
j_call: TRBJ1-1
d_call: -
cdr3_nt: TGTGCCATCGGGACATCCAAAGCTTTCTTT
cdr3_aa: CAIGTSKAFF

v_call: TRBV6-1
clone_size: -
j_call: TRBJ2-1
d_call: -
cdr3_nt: TGTGCCAGCAAGGGATACAGCTCCTACAATGAGCAGTTCTTC
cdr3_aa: CASKGYSSYNEQFF

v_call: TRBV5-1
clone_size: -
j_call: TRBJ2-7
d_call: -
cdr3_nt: TGCGCCAGCAGCTTGTCCGGCAGGGAGGACGAGCAGTACTTC
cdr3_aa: CASSLSGREDEQYF

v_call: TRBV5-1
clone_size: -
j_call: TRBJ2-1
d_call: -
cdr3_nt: TGCGCCAGCAGCTTGAAAGCGGTTATGACTCTGCAGTTCTTC
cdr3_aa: CASSLKAVMTLQFF

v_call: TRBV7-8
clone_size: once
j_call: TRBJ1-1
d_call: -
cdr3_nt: TGTGCCAGCAGCTTCCCACAGGGAGGAGGAACTGAAGCTTTCTTT
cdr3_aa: CASSFPQGGGTEAFF

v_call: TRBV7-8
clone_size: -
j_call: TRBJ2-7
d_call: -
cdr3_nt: TGTGCCAGCAGCCCCGACGGATCCTACGAGCAGTACTTC
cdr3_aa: CASSPDGSYEQYF

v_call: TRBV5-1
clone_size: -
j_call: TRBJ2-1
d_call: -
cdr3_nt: TGCGCCAGCACATTCGCGGGGGCTAATGAGCAGTTCTTC
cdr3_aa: CASTFAGANEQFF

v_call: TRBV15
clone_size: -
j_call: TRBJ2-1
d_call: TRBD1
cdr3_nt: TGTGCCACCAGCGGGGGGGACAGGGGAAATGAGCAGTTCTTC
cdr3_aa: CATSGGDRGNEQFF

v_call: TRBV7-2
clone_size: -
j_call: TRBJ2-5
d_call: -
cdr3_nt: TGTGCCAGCAGCTTAGTAGGACGGAGCCAAGAGACCCAGTACTTC
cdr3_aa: CASSLVGRSQETQYF

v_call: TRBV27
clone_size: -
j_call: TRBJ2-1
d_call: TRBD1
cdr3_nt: TGTGCCAGCAGTTTATACCCAGGGGGATACAATGAGCAGTTCTTC
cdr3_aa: CASSLYPGGYNEQFF

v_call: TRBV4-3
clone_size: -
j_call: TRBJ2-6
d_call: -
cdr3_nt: TGCGCCAGCAGCCAAGCTGGGCATTCTGGGGCCAACGTCCTGACTTTC
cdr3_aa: CASSQAGHSGANVLTF

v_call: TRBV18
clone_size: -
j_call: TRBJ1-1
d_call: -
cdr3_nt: TGTGCCAGCACCTGGACCGGCGGCACTGAAGCTTTCTTT
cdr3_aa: CASTWTGGTEAFF

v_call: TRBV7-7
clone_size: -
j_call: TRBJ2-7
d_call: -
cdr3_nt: TGTGCCAGCAGTCGGGACGTCAACTCCTACGAGCAGTACTTC
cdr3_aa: CASSRDVNSYEQYF

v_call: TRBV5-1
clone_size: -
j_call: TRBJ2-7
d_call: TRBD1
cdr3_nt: TGCGCCAGCAGCTTGACAGGGGCTAGCTACGAGCAGTACTTC
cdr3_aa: CASSLTGASYEQYF

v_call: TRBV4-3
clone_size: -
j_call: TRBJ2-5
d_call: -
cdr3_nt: TGCGCCAGCAGCCAAGCGGCGGGACAGCGGGAGACCCAGTACTTC
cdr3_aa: CASSQAAGQRETQYF

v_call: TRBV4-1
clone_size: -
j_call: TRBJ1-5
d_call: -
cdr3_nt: TGCGCCAGCAGCCAAGAAAAGAACGTAGGCAGGTTGGGCAATCAGCCCCAGCATTTT
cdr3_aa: CASSQEKNVGRLGNQPQHF

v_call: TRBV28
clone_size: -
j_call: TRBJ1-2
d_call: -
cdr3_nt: TGTGCCAGCAGTTTAGTAGCGGGAGGAGACTATGGCTACACCTTC
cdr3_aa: CASSLVAGGDYGYTF

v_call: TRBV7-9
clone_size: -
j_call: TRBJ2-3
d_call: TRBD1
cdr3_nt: TGTGCCAGCAGCACCGGGACAGCGACGGATACGCAGTATTTT
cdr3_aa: CASSTGTATDTQYF

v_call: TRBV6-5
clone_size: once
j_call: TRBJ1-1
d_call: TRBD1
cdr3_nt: TGTGCCAGCAGCCGGGGAGGGGGCAACACTGAAGCTTTCTTT
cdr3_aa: CASSRGGGNTEAFF

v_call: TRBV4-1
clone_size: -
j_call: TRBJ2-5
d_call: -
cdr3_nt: TGCGCCAGCAGCCAAGTAGTCTCCGGACAGAGGTACTTC
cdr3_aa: CASSQVVSGQRYF

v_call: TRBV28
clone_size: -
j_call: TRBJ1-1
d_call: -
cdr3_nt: TGTGCCAGCACCCTGGCGGGGACAATAAACACTGAAGCTTTCTTT
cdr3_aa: CASTLAGTINTEAFF

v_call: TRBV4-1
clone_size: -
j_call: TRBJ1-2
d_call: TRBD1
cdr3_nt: TGCGCCAGCAGCCAAGTTGGCAGGGGGCGCCCCGGCTACACCTTC
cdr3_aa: CASSQVGRGRPGYTF

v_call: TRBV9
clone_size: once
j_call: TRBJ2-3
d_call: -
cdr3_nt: TGTGCCAGCAGCTCCACAGATACGCAGTATTTT
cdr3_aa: CASSSTDTQYF

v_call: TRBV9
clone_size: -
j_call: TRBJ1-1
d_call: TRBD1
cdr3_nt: TGTGCCAGCAGCGCCACAGGGGAGGACACTGAAGCTTTCTTT
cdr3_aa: CASSATGEDTEAFF

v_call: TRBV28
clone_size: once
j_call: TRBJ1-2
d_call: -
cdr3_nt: TGTGCCAGCAGTTTTTCAGGGCACTATGGCTACACCTTC
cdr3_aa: CASSFSGHYGYTF

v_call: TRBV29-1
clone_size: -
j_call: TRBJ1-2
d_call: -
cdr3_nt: TGCAGCGTTGAGATCGGGAACACGGTCTATGGCTACACCTTC
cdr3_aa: CSVEIGNTVYGYTF

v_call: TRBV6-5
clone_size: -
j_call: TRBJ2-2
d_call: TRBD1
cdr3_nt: TGTGCCAGCAGGAAACAGGGGATCACCGGGGAGCTGTTTTTT
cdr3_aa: CASRKQGITGELFF

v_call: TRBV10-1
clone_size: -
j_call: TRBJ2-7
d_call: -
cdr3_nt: TGCGCCAGCAGTGAGTCGAGCCCCGTCTACGAGCAGTACTTC
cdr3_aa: CASSESSPVYEQYF

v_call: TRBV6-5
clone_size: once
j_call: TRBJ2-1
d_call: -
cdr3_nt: TGTGCCAGCAGTTCCCCTCACGGATACAATGAGCAGTTCTTC
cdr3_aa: CASSSPHGYNEQFF

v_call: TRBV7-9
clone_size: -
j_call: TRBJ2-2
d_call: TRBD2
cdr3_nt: TGTGCCAGCAGTATAGGGAGGGAGGCGAACACCGGGGAGCTGTTTTTT
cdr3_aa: CASSIGREANTGELFF

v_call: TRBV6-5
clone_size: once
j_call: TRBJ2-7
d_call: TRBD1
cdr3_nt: TGTGCCAGCAGTGCTACACCGGGACAGGGGTACGAGCAGTACTTC
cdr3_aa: CASSATPGQGYEQYF